Below are 5 T cell receptor beta chains sequenced from a single sample in a study of sequential checkpoint blockade in melanoma. Treatment indicated: randomized to nivolumab then ipilimumab (arm A) or the reverse (arm B). Some clones are missing from TCRdb's copy, which holds only in-frame ones; the method was immunoSEQ multiplex PCR. The sample gives roughly 20,000 clones, approximately 80% of which show up once; 10% is in the top ten. Here the sequenced sample was CD8+ T cells sorted from blood (inferred from file names), taken from a patient given nivolumab and ipilimumab in sequence. The receptors here all came from a human donor with melanoma.

V usage is TRBV27 and J usage is TRBJ2-3, with 8 bases fitting TRBD2. Losses at the gene ends were 3 bases for V and 2 bases for J; bases not matched to a gene: 4. In germline, CDR1 is MNHEY, CDR2 SMNVEV (reference sequence). This CDR3 is built from 15 residues. DNA for the CDR3: TGTGCCAGCAGTTTGGGGCGGGGGGACACAGATACGCAGTATTTT. Its protein product is CASSLGRGDTDTQYF.

The chain carries TRBV7-2 and TRBJ2-7, with D perhaps matching TRBD2 (5 bases). The CDR3 is 13 amino acids. Germline CDR1 and CDR2: SGHTA and FQGNSA. Trimming removed 2 bases at V and 4 bases at J, with 9 bases between. DNA for the CDR3: TGTGCCAGCAGCTTAAGGCGGGTTTACGAGCAGTACTTC. This gives the protein CASSLRRVYEQYF.

In DNA form, the CDR3 reads TGTGCCAGTAGTATGTTCGGGAACACTGAAGCTTTCTTT. Translation: CASSMFGNTEAFF. The chain employs TRBV19 and TRBJ1-1; D gene unclear. The length of the CDR3 is 13 residues. Per the germline V gene, CDR1 is LNHDA and CDR2 is SQIVND (reference sequence). V was cut by 3 bases and J by 1 base, with 6 bases left in between.

CDR3 protein: CASSLVGDRGLVLNEQFF. The CDR3 nucleotides are TGTGCCAGCAGTTTAGTCGGGGACAGGGGGTTGGTATTAAATGAGCAGTTCTTC. The chain recombines TRBV28 with TRBJ2-1; 11 bases align to TRBD1. The CDR3 totals 18 residues. The germline V gene has CDR1 MDHEN and CDR2 SYDVKM. With 2 bases clipped from V and 7 bases from J, the junction kept 13 bases outside the gene matches.

The genes are TRBV5-1 and TRBJ2-1; TRBD2 matches 14 bases. This CDR3 contains 16 residues. Germline V CDR1 and CDR2: SGHRS, YFSETQ. V shed 3 bases and J 10 bases; nucleotides not matched to a gene: 9. As DNA, the CDR3 is TGCGCCAGCAGCTGGAGGGGACTAGCGGGAGTGGGGGAGCAGTTCTTC. Protein: CASSWRGLAGVGEQFF.